This TCR beta chain originates from a study of T cells in Graves' hyperthyroidism and ophthalmopathy. Authors of the study amplified TCR beta CDR3 regions from RNA transcripts. With the HTBI primer set, the TCR CDR3 went through a first round of RT-PCR. MiXCR, run by TCRdb on the multiplex PCR reads, gives a single entry per CDR3 protein. The table lists 600,000 to 850,000 distinct CDR3 sequences, around 19% of them singletons. The sample holds a few counts of this clonotype. The study enrolled patients aged 18 to 65 with newly diagnosed hyperthyroidism of under 2 months' duration. Diagnoses used clinical symptoms, serum thyroxine and TRAb, thyroid ultrasound and orbital computed tomography. The PBMCs studied were ones that came from about 10 ml fresh peripheral blood. The length of the CDR3 is 15 residues. CDR1 and CDR2 from the germline V gene are SGDLS and YYNGEE. With V trimmed by 3 bases and J by 2 bases, 5 bases remained unmatched.

Sequencing input: blood. The chain has TRBV9 and TRBJ2-3; 8 positions match TRBD1. This receptor was identified in a woman in her forties or fifties with Graves' hyperthyroidism that later progressed to Graves' ophthalmopathy. The CDR3 DNA is TGTGCCAGCAGCGAAGGGGACAGGTTCACAGATACGCAGTATTTT. Encoded protein: CASSEGDRFTDTQYF.